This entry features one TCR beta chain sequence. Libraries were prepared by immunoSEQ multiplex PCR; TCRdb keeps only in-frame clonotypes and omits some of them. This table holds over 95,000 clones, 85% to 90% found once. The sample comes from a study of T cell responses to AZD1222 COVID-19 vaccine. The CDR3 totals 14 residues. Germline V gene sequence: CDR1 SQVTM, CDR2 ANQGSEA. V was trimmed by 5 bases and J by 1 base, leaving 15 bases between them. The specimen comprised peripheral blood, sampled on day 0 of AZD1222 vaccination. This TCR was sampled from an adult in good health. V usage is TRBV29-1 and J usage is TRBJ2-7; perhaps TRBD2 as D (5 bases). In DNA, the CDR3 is TGCAGCGTTCTCTTAGCGAGTAGTTCCTACGAGCAGTACTTC. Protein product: CSVLLASSSYEQYF.